Here is one T cell receptor (beta chain) with its context. No cognate antigen has been identified for it. No qualities accompany the bases; no much larger clone lies one base away. To sequence the TCRbeta CDR3 region, genomic DNA was isolated from the sorted cells. The immunoSEQ Assay was used for sequencing of TCRbeta CDR3 regions. Entries here come from immuneACCESS through TCRdb and include only in-frame sequences with V and J called. Some clones fail to appear in such tables; in the studies checked, an unresolved V gene covers under half of the shortfall, and the cause of the remainder is unknown. Across this sample there are tens of thousands of clones, with 70% to 90% seen only once. Around 0.76% of the sample is in the top ten clones. Counted from cysteine to phenylalanine, this CDR3 has 15 amino acids. Kept here is only the CDR3 DNA, which spans 45 bases and is read in frame from base 1. CDR1 and CDR2, per the germline V gene, are SGDLS and YYNGEE. V loses 4 bases of germline sequence and J loses 0 bases, and the interval between the two ends is 10 bases.

These data come from a study of OX40 agonist ivuxolimab in advanced cancers. With respect to the entire study: Ivuxolimab, which targeted the costimulatory receptor OX40 (CD134), was an agonistic, fully human IgG2 monoclonal antibody. Patients were allowed to have had prior anti-PD-1, anti-PD-L1 or anti-CTLA-4 therapy, and 40% to 45% of the dose-escalation patients had previously received checkpoint inhibitors. Of the 50 to 55 patients in dose escalation, some 20 had hepatocellular carcinoma, around 15 had melanoma, 9 had renal cell carcinoma and 9 had head and neck cancer. The point of sequencing TCRbeta in the periphery was to test whether ivuxolimab changed TCR sequence diversity and drove clonal T-cell expansion. The paper describes the monotherapy dose-escalation part (N = 52 patients) of the phase I trial of ivuxolimab. Partial responses occurred in three dose-escalation patients, of whom one had hepatocellular carcinoma and two had cutaneous melanoma. In the dose-escalation cohort, approximately 82% of patients were male, and the mean age was approximately 64 years, with a range of roughly 23 to 85. Intravenous ivuxolimab was administered to patients every 2 weeks at six dose levels: 0.01, 0.1, 0.3, 1.5, 3 and 10 mg/kg. What the work shows at the level of the full study, not this receptor alone: After ivuxolimab, more expanded clones were found on average in CD8+ T cells than in CD4+ T cells. The antigen specificity of the peripheral T cells that underwent clonal expansion was not determined. Partial responders in the 0.1-3.0 mg/kg groups had among the lowest normalized peripheral clonal expansion, especially among CD8+ T cells. At doses of 0.1 to 3.0 mg/kg, clonal expansion of both CD4+ and CD8+ T cells in blood was seen between baseline and week 6. Low levels of normalized T-cell clonal expansion were also seen in some nonresponding patients.

Patients with a history of autoimmune disease or receiving systemic immunosuppression were excluded from the trial. In every dose cohort, peripheral blood was drawn for TCR sequencing at baseline, cycle 4 day 1, and cycle 7 day 1. Samples came from an open-label, multicenter, first-in-human phase I dose-escalation trial of ivuxolimab. The trial enrolled adults with locally advanced or metastatic head and neck squamous cell, hepatocellular, melanoma or renal cell carcinoma. Before TCR sequencing, CD4+ and CD8+ T cells were separately sorted from peripheral blood. The sequencing used CD4+ or CD8+ T cells sorted from blood, collected in a trial of the OX40 agonist ivuxolimab. The chain is made from TRBV9 and TRBJ2-2; a confident D gene designation cannot be given. The clonotype was recovered from an adult with an advanced solid tumor such as melanoma, head and neck, liver or kidney cancer. CDR3 region: CASSPVRTNTGELFF. The nucleotide sequence reads as follows: TGTGCCAGCAGCCCAGTCCGGACGAACACCGGGGAGCTGTTTTTT.